This T cell receptor (beta chain) was sequenced during a study of blood T cell repertoires in COVID-19 (dated by TCRdb to about 2020). As for the study more broadly: The collaborator samples originated in the United States, Italy and Spain and spanned the acute and convalescent phases of COVID-19. Where available, HLA class I and class II types were taken from metadata supplied by the sample provider and were not determined by assay-based typing. A de-identified subject ID, COVID-19 status, age in years and sex were almost always included in the sample metadata. The repertoires were released in a freely available public database intended as a resource for research on the immune response to SARS-CoV-2. The samples were drawn from the first 160 participants of the ongoing ImmuneRACE study and from over 950 subjects provided by 6 global collaborators. The prospective study material was composed of cDNA or gDNA derived from T cells, B-cell-depleted T cells, or PBMCs. Deeply sampled blood TCRbeta repertoires from subjects exposed to, actively infected with, or recovered from COVID-19 were included in the dataset. Findings and caveats that apply to the study as a whole: How much clinical and demographic metadata was included differed by source and by participant, and the metadata was provided uncurated.

Cut back by 4 bases and 8 bases, the V and J ends lie 17 bases apart. There are 15 amino acids in the CDR3, from cysteine to phenylalanine inclusive. Only the CDR3 portion is preserved as DNA: 45 bases, with reading frame beginning at the first base. From the germline V gene, CDR1 is MNHEY and CDR2 is SVGAGI. The immunoSEQ Assay, a bias-controlled multiplex PCR, was used to amplify TCRbeta CDR3 regions from genomic DNA. Concerning the study's data processing: Nucleated cell counts per sample were estimated from amplification of reference gene primers within the assay. Sequence reads were collapsed and filtered to measure the absolute abundance of every unique TCRbeta CDR3 rearrangement. For each sample, productive Simpson clonality was calculated as the square root of Simpson's diversity index over productive rearrangements. TCRdb limited this immuneACCESS table to in-frame rearrangements with V and J called. A share of clones is missing; checked studies link under half to unresolved V genes, and the rest is unexplained. V, J and clone size reflect that table, while D and trimming were determined from the DNA. The sample table shows 190,000 or so clones, and roughly 94% are seen once. Approximately 0.69% of the sample belongs to the ten largest clones.

This clone was observed a single time. Its target antigen remains unknown. Base qualities are missing; no much larger clone stands one base away. One collaborating source in Seattle enrolled patients while the patients were actively infected and followed the patients over time throughout the course of disease. Collaborating institutions collected whole blood in K2EDTA tubes following their own protocols. For TCRbeta analysis, collaborator samples were shipped as frozen whole blood, as isolated PBMCs, or as DNA extracted from either sample type. Sample: peripheral blood. The chain uses TRBV6-5 and TRBJ1-4; TRBD1 is perhaps the D gene, given 5 matching bases. The TCR was taken from a man aged 30 to 39 with COVID-19, enrolled during active disease. The DNA is TGTGCCAGCAGTTCCTCAGGGAGCGCGTGGGAAAAACTGTTTTTT. The encoded protein is CASSSSGSAWEKLFF.